A single sample gave rise to the 18 T cell receptor beta chains below, sequenced in a study of beta chain features in type 1 diabetes (dated by TCRdb to 2016 to 2018). The library was obtained by the immunoSEQ multiplex PCR assay. The entire isolated RNA was reverse transcribed using the High Capacity cDNA Reverse Transcription Kit, and thus expressed TCRB transcripts were sequenced. The clones in this table, taken by TCRdb from immuneACCESS, are in-frame only. Not every clone is retained; where verified, under half of the shortfall comes from an unresolved V gene, and the cause of the rest is unknown. This sample is represented by about 370,000 clones; approximately 15% of them were singletons. The ten largest make up 0.019% of the sample. The sequenced material came from naive CD4+ T cells from blood. Taken with the paper, the label for cell subset or site translates to: true naive CD4+ T cells. The receptors originated from a woman under 30 in good health.

This clone was recorded a few times. The chain recombines TRBV4-2 with TRBJ1-1; a weak D match, TRBD1 (6 bases). Between the trimmed V and J ends, which lost 0 bases and 4 bases, there was a span of 9 bases. The CDR3 is made up of 14 amino acids. From germline, CDR1 is LGHNA and CDR2 YNFKEQ. CDR3 amino acids: CASSQDLGATEAFF. The CDR3 bases are TGTGCCAGCAGCCAAGATCTGGGGGCCACTGAAGCTTTCTTT.

The J gene is TRBJ1-3, the V gene TRBV30; D is uncertain. V was cut by 3 bases and J by 0 bases, with 9 bases left in between. Germline V gene data show CDR1 as GTSNPN and CDR2 as SVGIG (reference sequence). The CDR3 spans 14 residues. DNA of the CDR3: TGTGCCTGGAGCCTTCTTCCCTCTGGAAACACCATATATTTT. Encoded protein: CAWSLLPSGNTIYF.

The chain joins TRBV19 to TRBJ1-5, with 7 positions matching TRBD1. The junction had 7 bases not matched to a gene; V was cut back by 4 bases and J by 4 bases. The germline gives CDR1 LNHDA, CDR2 SQIVND (reference sequence). The CDR3 covers 15 residues. The CDR3 loop is CASSKPGQKNQPQHF. The CDR3 DNA is TGTGCCAGTAGTAAGCCGGGACAGAAAAATCAGCCCCAGCATTTT.

In its sample, this clone was seen a few times. The rearrangement joins TRBV7-8 to TRBJ2-3, with 12 nucleotides matching TRBD2. CDR3 length: 19 amino acids. CDR1 SGHVS and CDR2 FQNEAQ come from the germline V gene. The junction had 12 bases not matched to a gene; V was cut back by 1 base and J by 4 bases. The CDR3 DNA reads TGTGCCAGCAGCTTAGTGGCGGCTAGCGGGAGGGGAGGCGCAGATACGCAGTATTTT. Residues: CASSLVAASGRGGADTQYF.

A few counts support this clone. The CDR3 loop is CASSLGGTSSPNEQFF. In nucleotides, the CDR3 is TGTGCCAGCAGCTTGGGGGGGACTAGCAGTCCCAATGAGCAGTTCTTC. The chain joins TRBV7-2 to TRBJ2-1, with 9 bases identical to TRBD2. The V gene's germline CDR1 is SGHTA and CDR2 FQGNSA. V lost 3 bases, J lost 6 bases, and 9 bases stayed unmatched. The length of the CDR3 is 16 residues.

This chain joins TRBV5-1 and TRBJ1-1, with 8 bases lining up with TRBD1. V shed 7 bases and J 0 bases; nucleotides not matched to a gene: 17. This CDR3 has 18 residues. Germline loops: CDR1 SGHRS, CDR2 YFSETQ. CDR3 coding DNA: TGCGCCAGCGGGACCGGGACGGACAGGGCCCTCATGAACACTGAAGCTTTCTTT. Protein sequence: CASGTGTDRALMNTEAFF.

There are a few counts of this clone. This sequence joins TRBV28 and TRBJ2-1; perhaps TRBD1 as D (5 bases). CDR3 length: 15 amino acids. In germline, CDR1 is MDHEN, CDR2 SYDVKM. The V and J ends lost 5 bases and 4 bases respectively, with 15 bases between them. The CDR3 bases are TGTGCCAGCAGTCCCCTCTCAGGGCGGTACAATGAGCAGTTCTTC. Translating it yields CASSPLSGRYNEQFF.

This clone was seen only a few times. The chain is built from TRBV4-3 and TRBJ1-4, with 9 positions matching TRBD1. Germline V gives CDR1 LGHNA, CDR2 YSLEER. The CDR3 contains 16 residues. After removal of 3 bases from V and 5 bases from J, the junction contained 7 bases not matched to a gene. The CDR3: CASSQDRGPPNEKLFF. The CDR3 nucleotides are TGCGCCAGCAGCCAGGACAGGGGCCCACCCAATGAAAAACTGTTTTTT.

The chain couples TRBV28 to TRBJ1-2, with D tentatively TRBD1 (5 bases). The germline CDR1 and CDR2 sequences are MDHEN and SYDVKM. This CDR3 has 12 residues. Here the CDR3 reads CAGQGLPGGYTF. CDR3 bases: TGTGCGGGGCAGGGACTACCAGGGGGCTACACCTTC.

V usage is TRBV6-5 and J usage is TRBJ2-1, with 7 nucleotides matching TRBD2. The V and J ends lost 6 bases and 6 bases, in that order; junction bases with no gene match: 5. This CDR3 has 13 amino acids. Germline CDR1 is MNHEY and CDR2 is SVGAGI. In DNA form, the CDR3 reads TGTGCCAGCAGAGCGGGATGGGTCAATGAGCAGTTCTTC. Encoded protein: CASRAGWVNEQFF.

This clone has a handful of counts. CDR3 residues: CASSQVSTGDYGYTF. The CDR3 DNA reads TGCGCCAGCAGCCAAGTCTCCACGGGGGACTATGGCTACACCTTC. The rearrangement uses TRBV4-3 and TRBJ1-2, with D possibly TRBD1 on 5 matching bases. Trimming cost V 1 base and J 3 bases, with 12 bases left between them. CDR3 size: 15 residues. Looked up from germline, CDR1 is LGHNA and CDR2 is YSLEER.

This sequence joins TRBV18 and TRBJ2-1; 9 positions match TRBD2. The ends lost 6 bases at V and 8 bases at J; junction bases unmatched: 11. Germline CDR1 KGHSH, CDR2 LQKENI. The CDR3 is 15 residues long. CDR3 protein: CASSPRRREGYEQFF. Here the CDR3 DNA reads TGTGCCAGCTCCCCCCGGCGGCGGGAGGGGTATGAGCAGTTCTTC. The variable domain in full, with the rest retrieved from reference TRBV18 and TRBJ2-1, is NAGVMQNPRHLVRRRGQEARLRCSPMKGHSHVYWYRQLPEEGLKFMVYLQKENIIDESGMPKERFSAEFPKEGPSILRIQQVVRGDSAAYFCASSPRRREGYEQFFGPGTRLTVL.

This clone was counted between two and nine times. This chain connects TRBV5-4 to TRBJ2-1; the match to TRBD1 covers 10 bases. The CDR3 contains 15 residues. CDR1 is SGHNT and CDR2 is YYREEE in the germline V gene (reference sequence). V trimming: 5 bases; J trimming: 2 bases; junction bases outside the gene matches: 4. Here the CDR3 DNA reads TGTGCCAGCAGGACCGACAGGGGGCCCTACAATGAGCAGTTCTTC. Translated: CASRTDRGPYNEQFF.

The table lists this clone with a few counts. This sequence joins TRBV7-2 and TRBJ2-7; TRBD2 matches 7 bases. The germline gives CDR1 SGHTA, CDR2 FQGNSA. The CDR3 loop spans 15 amino acids. The trim removed 1 base at V and 5 bases at J, leaving 8 bases unmatched. CDR3 nucleotides: TGTGCCAGCAGCTTAGTCGCGGGAGTTACTAACGAGCAGTACTTC. It encodes CASSLVAGVTNEQYF.

This clone was detected a few times. The J gene is TRBJ1-5, the V gene TRBV9, with 9 nucleotides matching TRBD1. V was clipped by 0 bases and J by 6 bases; unmatched bases: 4. CDR1 SGDLS and CDR2 YYNGEE come from the germline V gene. The CDR3 extends over 15 amino acids. The CDR3 protein is CASSVGGQGGQPQHF. DNA of the CDR3: TGTGCCAGCAGCGTAGGGGGACAGGGCGGTCAGCCCCAGCATTTT.

This clone was found a few times. The chain combines TRBV28 with TRBJ1-2, with D possibly matching TRBD1 (6 bases). Germline V CDR1 and CDR2: MDHEN, SYDVKM. V was cut by 8 bases and J by 8 bases, with 18 bases left in between. The CDR3 has 13 amino acids. The CDR3 DNA sequence: TGTGCCAGCCTGTTGGGGGGGGCAGGGGGCTACACCTTC. Encoded protein: CASLLGGAGGYTF.

This clone was counted a few times. The V and J genes are TRBV6-1 and TRBJ2-7, with 8 bases aligning to TRBD1. V lost 1 base and J lost 4; bases outside the gene matches: 6. The CDR3 contains 15 residues. The germline V gene has CDR1 MNHNS and CDR2 SASEGT. This CDR3 reads CASSEVGDRWYEQYF. DNA of the CDR3: TGTGCCAGCAGTGAAGTTGGGGACAGGTGGTACGAGCAGTACTTC.

This clone was seen a few times. V is TRBV7-9 and J is TRBJ2-7, with TRBD1 identical over 8 bases. V was clipped by 6 bases and J by 2 bases; unmatched bases: 9. The germline CDR1 and CDR2 sequences are SEHNR and FQNEAQ (reference sequence). This CDR3 is built from 15 residues. The CDR3 reads CASRGQDLGTYEQYF. The CDR3 nucleotides read TGTGCCAGCAGGGGACAGGACTTAGGGACCTACGAGCAGTACTTC.